This T cell receptor beta chain was captured in a study of beta chain features in type 1 diabetes. What was sequenced were expressed TCRB transcripts, since all of the isolated RNA had been reverse transcribed. The repertoire was sequenced with immunoSEQ multiplex PCR; TCRdb's copy has only in-frame clones and lacks some. The profile covers 810,000 or so clones, with 17% appearing a single time and 0.023% taken by the ten largest. V lost 1 base, J lost 0 bases, and 10 bases lay in between. The CDR3 is made up of 16 amino acids. Germline V gene sequence: CDR1 MDHEN, CDR2 SYDVKM. Findings of the study overall: Small HLA sub-analyses could not settle whether HLA shapes TCRB rearrangement.

This clone was detected ten times or more. Antigen unknown. This TCR came from a woman in her late teens or twenties in good health. The rearrangement uses TRBV28 and TRBJ2-1, with D uncertain. The sample comprised naive CD4+ T cells from blood. This chain's CDR3 is CASSLSGGSSYNEQFF. The DNA of the CDR3 is TGTGCCAGCAGTTTATCGGGCGGTAGCTCCTACAATGAGCAGTTCTTC.